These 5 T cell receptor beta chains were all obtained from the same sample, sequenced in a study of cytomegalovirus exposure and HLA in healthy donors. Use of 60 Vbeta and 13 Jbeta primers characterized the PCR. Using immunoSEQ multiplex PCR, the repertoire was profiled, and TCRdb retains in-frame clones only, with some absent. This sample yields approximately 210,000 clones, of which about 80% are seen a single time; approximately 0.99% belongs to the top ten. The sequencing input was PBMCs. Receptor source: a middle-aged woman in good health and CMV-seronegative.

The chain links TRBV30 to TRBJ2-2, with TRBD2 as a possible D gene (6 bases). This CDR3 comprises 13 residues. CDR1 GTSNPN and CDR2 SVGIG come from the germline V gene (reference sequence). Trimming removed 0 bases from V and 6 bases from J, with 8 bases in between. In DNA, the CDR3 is TGTGCCTGGAGTGTACGCGGGGCCGGGGAGCTGTTTTTT. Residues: CAWSVRGAGELFF.

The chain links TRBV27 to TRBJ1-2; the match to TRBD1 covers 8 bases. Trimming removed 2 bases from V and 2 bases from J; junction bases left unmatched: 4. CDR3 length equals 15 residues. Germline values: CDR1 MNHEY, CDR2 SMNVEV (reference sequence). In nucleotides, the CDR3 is TGTGCCAGCAGTTTAGGACAGGGCTTAAACTATGGCTACACCTTC. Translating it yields CASSLGQGLNYGYTF.

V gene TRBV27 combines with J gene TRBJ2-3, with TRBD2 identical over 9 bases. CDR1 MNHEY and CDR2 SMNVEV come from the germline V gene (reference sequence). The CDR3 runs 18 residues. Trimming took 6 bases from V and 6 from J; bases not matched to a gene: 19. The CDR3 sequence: CASSHIPGLAYPRDTQYF. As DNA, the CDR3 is TGTGCCAGCAGCCACATTCCGGGACTAGCTTACCCCCGGGATACGCAGTATTTT.

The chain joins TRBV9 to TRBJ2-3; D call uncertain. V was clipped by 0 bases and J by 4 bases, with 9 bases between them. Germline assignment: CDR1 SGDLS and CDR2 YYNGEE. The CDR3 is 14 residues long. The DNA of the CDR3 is TGTGCCAGCAGCGTAGGGGCCCCTCCAGATACGCAGTATTTT. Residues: CASSVGAPPDTQYF. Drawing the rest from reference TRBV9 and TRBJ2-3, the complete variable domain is DSGVTQTPKHLITATGQRVTLRCSPRSGDLSVYWYQQSLDQGLQFLIQYYNGEERAKGNILERFSAQQFPDLHSELNLSSLELGDSALYFCASSVGAPPDTQYFGPGTRLTVL.

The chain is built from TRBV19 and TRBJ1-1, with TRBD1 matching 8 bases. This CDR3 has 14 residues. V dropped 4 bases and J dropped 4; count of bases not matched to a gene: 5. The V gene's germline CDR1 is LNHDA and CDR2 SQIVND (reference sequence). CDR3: CASSTLGQGTEAFF. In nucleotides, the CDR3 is TGTGCCAGTAGTACTTTAGGACAGGGCACTGAAGCTTTCTTT.